This TCR beta chain was identified in a study of CD8 T cells in ankylosing spondylitis. V lost 2 bases and J 8 bases, leaving 12 bases between the germline ends. Germline values: CDR1 MDHEN, CDR2 SYDVKM. The CDR3 runs to 14 residues. This clonotype turned up a few times. The authors made TCR beta libraries by quantitative 5'-RACE with molecular barcodes. TCRdb used MiXCR to reprocess the 5' RACE reads, holding one entry per CDR3 protein. The sample shows under 300,000 distinct CDR3 sequences, about a sixth of them seen only once. Source material: blood, either unsorted or a sorted T cell fraction (not recorded which). V gene TRBV28 combines with J gene TRBJ1-4, with D uncertain. This sequence was found in a male donor with ankylosing spondylitis or in good health (not recorded which). The CDR3 DNA follows: TGTGCCAGCAGTTTAGGCCTCAGTGAGGAAAAACTGTTTTTT. This translates into CASSLGLSEEKLFF.